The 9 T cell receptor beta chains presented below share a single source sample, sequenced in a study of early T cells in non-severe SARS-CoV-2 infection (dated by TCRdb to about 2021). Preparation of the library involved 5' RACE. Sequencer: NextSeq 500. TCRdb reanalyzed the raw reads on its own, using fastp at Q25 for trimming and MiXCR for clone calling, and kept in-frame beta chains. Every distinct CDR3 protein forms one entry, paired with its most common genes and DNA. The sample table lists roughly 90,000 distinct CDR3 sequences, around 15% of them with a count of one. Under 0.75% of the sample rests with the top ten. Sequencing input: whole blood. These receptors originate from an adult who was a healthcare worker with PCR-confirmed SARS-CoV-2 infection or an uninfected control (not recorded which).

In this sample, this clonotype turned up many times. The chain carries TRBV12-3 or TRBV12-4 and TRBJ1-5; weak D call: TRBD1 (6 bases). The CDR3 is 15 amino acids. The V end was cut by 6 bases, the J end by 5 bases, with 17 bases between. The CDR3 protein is CASSPNRVGDQPQHF. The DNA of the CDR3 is TGTGCCAGCAGCCCAAACAGGGTGGGTGATCAGCCCCAGCATTTT.

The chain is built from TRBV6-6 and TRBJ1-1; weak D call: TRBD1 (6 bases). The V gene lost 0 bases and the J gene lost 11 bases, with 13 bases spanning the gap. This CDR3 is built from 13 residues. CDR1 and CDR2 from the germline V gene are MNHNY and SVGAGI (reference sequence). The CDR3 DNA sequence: TGTGCCAGCAGTTACTCAAAAACAGGGCAGGCTTTCTTT. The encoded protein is CASSYSKTGQAFF.

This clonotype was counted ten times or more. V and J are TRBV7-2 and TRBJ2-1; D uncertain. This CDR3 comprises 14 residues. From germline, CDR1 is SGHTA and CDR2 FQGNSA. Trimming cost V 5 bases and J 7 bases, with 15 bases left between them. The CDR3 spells CASSPDGFGNEQFF. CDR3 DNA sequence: TGTGCCAGCAGCCCGGACGGGTTTGGGAATGAGCAGTTCTTC.

This CDR3 is CASSYSTVNEQYV. CDR3 DNA sequence: TGTGCCAGCAGTTACTCGACAGTCAACGAGCAGTACGTC. V and J are TRBV6-6 and TRBJ2-7; TRBD1 might be the D (5 bases). V lost 0 bases, J lost 5 bases, and 8 bases lay in between. The CDR3 length is 13 residues. Germline CDR1 reads MNHNY; CDR2 reads SVGAGI (reference sequence).

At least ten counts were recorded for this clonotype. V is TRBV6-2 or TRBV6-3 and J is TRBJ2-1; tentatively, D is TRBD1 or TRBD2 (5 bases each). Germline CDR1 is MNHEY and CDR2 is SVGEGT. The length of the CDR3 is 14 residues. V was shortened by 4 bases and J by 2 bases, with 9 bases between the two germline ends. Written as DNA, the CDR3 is TGTGCCAGCAGTTGGGACGGAGCCTACAATGAGCAGTTCTTC. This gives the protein CASSWDGAYNEQFF.

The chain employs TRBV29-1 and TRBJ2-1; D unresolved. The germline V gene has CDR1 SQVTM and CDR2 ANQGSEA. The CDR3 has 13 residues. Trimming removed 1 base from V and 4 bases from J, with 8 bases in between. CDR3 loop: CSVEGRRYNEQFF. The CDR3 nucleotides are TGCAGCGTTGAAGGTAGGCGGTACAATGAGCAGTTCTTC.

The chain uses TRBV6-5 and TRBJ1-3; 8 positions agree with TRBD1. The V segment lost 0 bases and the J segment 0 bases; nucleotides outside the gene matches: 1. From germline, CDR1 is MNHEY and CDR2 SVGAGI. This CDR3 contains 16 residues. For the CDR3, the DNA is TGTGCCAGCAGTTACTCGACAGGGGCCTCTGGAAACACCATATATTTT. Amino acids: CASSYSTGASGNTIYF.

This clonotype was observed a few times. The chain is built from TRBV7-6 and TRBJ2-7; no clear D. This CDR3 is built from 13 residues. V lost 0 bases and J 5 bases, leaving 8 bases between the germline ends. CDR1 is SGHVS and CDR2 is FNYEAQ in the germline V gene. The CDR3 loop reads CASSLALGNEQYV. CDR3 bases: TGTGCCAGCAGCTTAGCGCTTGGGAACGAGCAGTACGTC.

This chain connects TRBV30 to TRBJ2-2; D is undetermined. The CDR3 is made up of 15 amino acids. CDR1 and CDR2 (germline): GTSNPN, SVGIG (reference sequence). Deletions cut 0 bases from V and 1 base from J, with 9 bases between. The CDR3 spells CAWSVGTVNTGELFF. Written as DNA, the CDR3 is TGTGCCTGGAGTGTCGGTACAGTGAACACCGGGGAGCTGTTTTTT. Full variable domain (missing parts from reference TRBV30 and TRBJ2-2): SQTIHQWPATLVQPVGSPLSLECTVEGTSNPNLYWYRQAAGRGLQLLFYSVGIGQISSEVPQNLSASRPQDRQFILSSKKLLLSDSGFYLCAWSVGTVNTGELFFGEGSRLTVL.